What follows are 19 T cell receptor beta chains derived from one specimen sequenced in a study of graft-versus-host responses after intestinal transplantation. For these receptors, no antigen is known. Libraries were prepared by immunoSEQ multiplex PCR; TCRdb keeps only in-frame clonotypes and omits some of them. Of about 130,000 clones in the sample, roughly 92% were seen once. This material consisted of unstimulated CD4+ T cells sorted from spleen or lymph node cells, taken before intestinal transplant. The receptors here all came from a human donor who received an intestinal transplant.

A single count supports this clone. V gene TRBV11-3 combines with J gene TRBJ1-4; D is possibly TRBD1 (5 bases). This CDR3 contains 14 residues. The germline V gene encodes CDR1 SGHNT and CDR2 YENEEA. The V and J ends lost 4 bases and 4 bases respectively, with 10 bases between them. For the CDR3, the DNA is TGTGCCAGCAGCTCACGAGGGGTTAATGAAAAACTGTTTTTT. It is translated as CASSSRGVNEKLFF. The whole variable domain, filled in from reference TRBV11-3 and TRBJ1-4, reads EAGVVQSPRYKIIEKKQPVAFWCNPISGHNTLYWYLQNLGQGPELLIRYENEEAVDDSQLPKDRFSAERLKGVDSTLKIQPAELGDSAVYLCASSSRGVNEKLFFGSGTQLSVL.

This chain joins TRBV25-1 and TRBJ1-4, with 7 nucleotides matching TRBD1. Germline lookup yields CDR1 MGHDK and CDR2 SYGVNS. CDR3 length: 14 amino acids. Trimming at V came to 6 bases and at J to 8 bases, leaving 9 bases not matched to a gene. For the CDR3, the DNA is TGTGCCAGCAGCTACAGGGGTGTCGGCGAAAAACTGTTTTTT. As protein: CASSYRGVGEKLFF.

The CDR3 nucleotides read TGCGCCAGCAGCTTTTTCGCAGCCTACGAGCAGTACTTC. The encoded protein is CASSFFAAYEQYF. The chain couples TRBV5-1 to TRBJ2-5; D is unresolved. The DNA end is a closer match to TRBJ2-7, so the J assignment may be wrong. The CDR3 totals 13 residues. Per germline, CDR1 SGHRS and CDR2 YFSETQ.

V and J are TRBV6-1 and TRBJ1-2; D ambiguous. V shed 6 bases and J shed 4 bases, with 12 bases lying between them. Germline CDR1 is MNHNS and CDR2 is SASEGT. The CDR3 totals 13 residues. The CDR3, as DNA: TGTGCCAGCAGGACGGTGGGTTCCTATGGCTACACCTTC. The encoded protein is CASRTVGSYGYTF.

Note on this clone: Distinct nucleotide sequences in the sample also encode this CDR3. The genes are TRBV5-1 and TRBJ2-7; no clear D. Trimming cost V 0 bases and J 0 bases, with 7 bases left between them. The CDR3 consists of 14 residues. Germline V gene data show CDR1 as SGHRS and CDR2 as YFSETQ. CDR3 bases: TGCGCCAGCAGCTTGGGGCAGGCCTCCTACGAGCAGTACTTC. Amino acid sequence: CASSLGQASYEQYF. The full variable domain, completed using reference TRBV5-1 and TRBJ2-7, is KAGVTQTPRYLIKTRGQQVTLSCSPISGHRSVSWYQQTPGQGLQFLFEYFSETQRNKGNFPGRFSGRQFSNSRSEMNVSTLELGDSALYLCASSLGQASYEQYFGPGTRLTVT.

Points on this clone: Other DNA variants within this sample encode the same CDR3. J is TRBJ2-3 and V is TRBV9; D is ambiguous. This CDR3 has 11 residues. The germline V gene encodes CDR1 SGDLS and CDR2 YYNGEE. V was shortened by 0 bases and J by 6 bases, with 2 bases between the two germline ends. CDR3 sequence: CASSVGDTQYF. The CDR3 DNA reads TGTGCCAGCAGCGTAGGGGATACGCAGTATTTT.

The V and J genes are TRBV13 and TRBJ2-7, with D perhaps TRBD2 (5 bases). Trimming removed 3 bases from V and 4 bases from J, with 13 bases in between. Germline-derived CDR1 and CDR2 are PRHDT and FYEKMQ (reference sequence). The CDR3 has 14 amino acids. The CDR3 spells CASSLERLGYEQYF. The CDR3 DNA is TGTGCCAGCAGCTTGGAGCGGCTGGGGTACGAGCAGTACTTC.

The CDR3 is CASSYLDTQYF. The CDR3 DNA is TGTGCCAGCAGCTATTTAGATACGCAGTATTTT. This chain connects TRBV5-6 to TRBJ2-3; D not certain. Trimming left V 3 bases short and J 5 bases short, with 4 bases between. The length of the CDR3 is 11 residues. Germline V gives CDR1 SGHDT, CDR2 YYEEEE.

CDR3: CASSSPGQGAVGYTF. CDR3 coding DNA: TGTGCCAGCAGTAGTCCGGGACAGGGGGCGGTAGGCTACACCTTC. This chain connects TRBV6-6 to TRBJ1-2; TRBD1 agrees at 12 bases. V dropped 5 bases and J dropped 8; count of bases not matched to a gene: 9. The CDR3 is made up of 15 amino acids. Germline CDR1 MNHNY, CDR2 SVGAGI (reference sequence).

The rearrangement uses TRBV11-2 and TRBJ2-3; a possible D gene is TRBD1 (5 bases). Germline V lookup: CDR1 SGHAT, CDR2 FQNNGV. V lost 2 bases to trimming and J lost 5 bases, with 17 bases between them. The CDR3 runs to 16 residues. The CDR3 DNA sequence: TGTGCCAGCAGCTTAATGAAAGGGGCGGATTTAGATACGCAGTATTTT. Translated: CASSLMKGADLDTQYF.

This chain joins TRBV6-1 and TRBJ1-5, with D perhaps TRBD1 (6 bases). Germline CDR1 MNHNS, CDR2 SASEGT. V was trimmed by 5 bases and J by 4 bases, leaving 15 bases between them. The CDR3 has 15 residues. This chain's CDR3 is CASSPEGRGNQPQHF. CDR3 nucleotide sequence: TGTGCCAGCAGTCCCGAGGGGAGGGGGAATCAGCCCCAGCATTTT.

CDR3 loop: CASTSLQGGETQYF. CDR3 nucleotide sequence: TGTGCCAGCACCTCCCTCCAGGGAGGAGAGACCCAGTACTTC. The chain recombines TRBV6-5 with TRBJ2-5, with D possibly matching TRBD2 (6 bases). Germline CDR1 is MNHEY and CDR2 is SVGAGI. This CDR3 is 14 amino acids long. V lost 7 bases, J lost 4 bases, and 16 bases lay in between.

The V call is TRBV19, the J call TRBJ2-1, with D possibly matching TRBD1 (6 bases). CDR1 is LNHDA and CDR2 is SQIVND in the germline V gene (reference sequence). The CDR3 totals 15 residues. The germline V and J ends were trimmed by 5 bases and 0 bases, with 11 bases remaining between them. In DNA, the CDR3 is TGTGCCAGTAGTTCAGACAGGAGCTCCTACAATGAGCAGTTCTTC. It codes for CASSSDRSSYNEQFF.

The chain employs TRBV5-1 and TRBJ2-3; D might be TRBD1 or TRBD2, each matching 5 bases. Germline V CDR1 and CDR2: SGHRS, YFSETQ. The CDR3 has 13 residues. V was cut by 6 bases and J by 6 bases, with 14 bases left in between. This CDR3 reads CASKGLARDTQYF. CDR3 coding DNA: TGCGCCAGCAAGGGGCTAGCCCGGGATACGCAGTATTTT. Looking up the rest from reference TRBV5-1 and TRBJ2-3 gives the full variable domain: KAGVTQTPRYLIKTRGQQVTLSCSPISGHRSVSWYQQTPGQGLQFLFEYFSETQRNKGNFPGRFSGRQFSNSRSEMNVSTLELGDSALYLCASKGLARDTQYFGPGTRLTVL.

The chain links TRBV5-1 to TRBJ2-5; 10 bases map to TRBD1. Trimming at V came to 4 bases and at J to 5 bases, leaving 5 bases not matched to a gene. This CDR3 is 14 amino acids long. Germline CDR1 is SGHRS and CDR2 is YFSETQ. The CDR3 nucleotides read TGCGCCAGCAGCCCCCAGGACAGGGGGGAGACCCAGTACTTC. Residues: CASSPQDRGETQYF. Full variable domain (outside the CDR3, taken from reference TRBV5-1 and TRBJ2-5): KAGVTQTPRYLIKTRGQQVTLSCSPISGHRSVSWYQQTPGQGLQFLFEYFSETQRNKGNFPGRFSGRQFSNSRSEMNVSTLELGDSALYLCASSPQDRGETQYFGPGTRLLVL.

This sequence joins TRBV7-8 and TRBJ1-1, with TRBD1 as a possible D gene (6 bases). CDR1 and CDR2 (germline): SGHVS, FQNEAQ. The V end was cut by 5 bases, the J end by 5 bases, with 18 bases between. The CDR3 sequence is 15 residues long. In nucleotides, the CDR3 is TGTGCCAGCAGCATCTATAGGGGGTTTGGGACTGAAGCTTTCTTT. This codes for CASSIYRGFGTEAFF.

The rearrangement uses TRBV6-5 and TRBJ2-7; D is perhaps TRBD1 (6 bases). CDR1 and CDR2 from the germline V gene are MNHEY and SVGAGI. This CDR3 has 13 amino acids. The V gene lost 0 bases and the J gene lost 6 bases, with 9 bases spanning the gap. The CDR3, as DNA: TGTGCCAGCAGTTACTCGTGGGGGCCCGAGCAGTACTTC. Its protein is CASSYSWGPEQYF.

V gene TRBV11-3 combines with J gene TRBJ1-6, with 10 bases fitting TRBD1. With V trimmed by 2 bases and J by 9 bases, 10 bases remained unmatched. Germline-derived CDR1 and CDR2 are SGHNT and YENEEA. The CDR3 has 17 amino acids. The chain's CDR3 is CASSLLGQGIRASPLHF. CDR3 nucleotide sequence: TGTGCCAGCAGCTTATTGGGACAGGGGATCAGAGCTTCACCCCTCCACTTT. Using reference TRBV11-3 and TRBJ1-6 for the parts outside the CDR3, the full variable domain is EAGVVQSPRYKIIEKKQPVAFWCNPISGHNTLYWYLQNLGQGPELLIRYENEEAVDDSQLPKDRFSAERLKGVDSTLKIQPAELGDSAVYLCASSLLGQGIRASPLHFGNGTRLTVT.

The chain has TRBV6-1 and TRBJ2-1; D might be TRBD2 (6 bases). CDR1 and CDR2 from the germline V gene are MNHNS and SASEGT. V lost 7 bases to trimming and J lost 3 bases, with 7 bases between them. The CDR3 loop spans 12 amino acids. In nucleotides, the CDR3 is TGTGCCAGCATGGAGGGCTACAATGAGCAGTTCTTC. Translating it yields CASMEGYNEQFF.